One sample yielded the 18 T cell receptor beta chains listed below, sequenced in a study of CD8 T cells in ankylosing spondylitis. One entry per CDR3 protein results from TCRdb running MiXCR on the 5' RACE reads. This sample yields 150,000 to 200,000 distinct CDR3 sequences, of which approximately 13% are seen a single time; approximately 9.9% belongs to the top ten. Sequencing was carried out using blood, either unsorted or a sorted T cell fraction (not recorded which). The receptors here all came from a female donor with ankylosing spondylitis or in good health (not recorded which).

This chain uses TRBV27 with TRBJ2-7, with a tentative D call TRBD2 (6 bases). This CDR3 has 13 amino acids. Deletions cut 2 bases from V and 6 bases from J, with 11 bases between. The V gene's germline CDR1 is MNHEY and CDR2 SMNVEV (reference sequence). Here the CDR3 DNA reads TGTGCCAGCAGTTTACCCGGGAGAGGCGAGCAGTACTTC. Its protein is CASSLPGRGEQYF.

This chain links TRBV6-2 or TRBV6-3 with TRBJ1-2, with D tentatively TRBD1 (6 bases). Trimming pared 5 bases from V and 4 bases from J, leaving 14 bases between. CDR1 and CDR2 from the germline V gene are MNHEY and SVGEGT. This CDR3 spans 14 amino acids. The CDR3: CASSGGQGLYGYTF. In DNA form, the CDR3 reads TGTGCCAGCAGTGGGGGCCAGGGGCTCTATGGCTACACCTTC.

This clonotype was seen a handful of times. V and J are TRBV15 and TRBJ2-2, with D unclear. The CDR3 has 15 residues. From germline, CDR1 is LNHNV and CDR2 YYDKDF (reference sequence). V was shortened by 0 bases and J by 4 bases, with 9 bases between the two germline ends. CDR3 nucleotide sequence: TGTGCCACCAGCAGAGAAGGGATCGGCACCGGGGAGCTGTTTTTT. Translation gives CATSREGIGTGELFF.

This clonotype appeared a few times. CDR3 region: CAWSGGQGKNEQFF. The CDR3 DNA follows: TGTGCCTGGAGTGGCGGACAGGGTAAAAATGAGCAGTTCTTC. The V and J genes are TRBV30 and TRBJ2-1; the match to TRBD1 covers 8 bases. V lost 1 base and J lost 7; bases outside the gene matches: 6. CDR1 is GTSNPN, CDR2 SVGIG, per germline (reference sequence). The CDR3 consists of 14 residues.

This clonotype has ten or more counts. The rearrangement joins TRBV12-3 or TRBV12-4 to TRBJ1-3; D gene unclear. The V end lost 0 bases, the J end lost 2 bases, and 8 bases lay between the germline ends. This CDR3 is 15 amino acids long. CDR3 in DNA: TGTGCCAGCAGTTTAGCGGCTGGGACTGGAAACACCATATATTTT. Translated: CASSLAAGTGNTIYF.

The chain is built from TRBV13 and TRBJ2-1; 9 nucleotides agree with TRBD2. The length of the CDR3 is 16 residues. Germline V lookup: CDR1 PRHDT, CDR2 FYEKMQ (reference sequence). Trimming cost V 1 base and J 1 base; bases outside gene matches: 2. The CDR3: CASSLEAGGSYNEQFF. CDR3 nucleotide sequence: TGTGCCAGCAGCTTAGAGGCGGGAGGGTCCTACAATGAGCAGTTCTTC.

Only a few counts were recorded for this clonotype. The chain carries TRBV6-1 and TRBJ2-1; no reliable D call. From germline, CDR1 is MNHNS and CDR2 SASEGT. Deletions cut 6 bases from V and 6 bases from J, with 12 bases between. This CDR3 is 13 amino acids long. The CDR3 DNA sequence: TGTGCCAGCAGCCTCTTGACTGTCAATGAGCAGTTCTTC. Its protein is CASSLLTVNEQFF.

This clonotype was seen repeatedly, ten times or more. The chain employs TRBV20-1 and TRBJ2-2; a possible D gene is TRBD1 (6 bases). The length of the CDR3 is 16 residues. Germline V gene sequence: CDR1 DFQATT, CDR2 SNEGSKA (reference sequence). V lost 3 bases and J lost 3, with 17 bases in between. This CDR3 reads CSARGNRVTDTGELFF. Here the CDR3 DNA reads TGCAGTGCTAGGGGAAACAGGGTTACGGACACCGGGGAGCTGTTTTTT.

This sequence joins TRBV12-3 or TRBV12-4 and TRBJ1-2; D remains unclear. This CDR3 is built from 14 residues. V gave up 2 bases and J gave up 7 bases, with 14 bases separating them. CDR3 protein: CASSLFDQISGYTF. For the CDR3, the DNA is TGTGCCAGCAGTTTATTCGACCAGATAAGTGGCTACACCTTC.

This clonotype has at least ten counts. This chain connects TRBV20-1 to TRBJ2-3; no firm D call. CDR1 DFQATT and CDR2 SNEGSKA come from the germline V gene (reference sequence). V dropped 4 bases and J dropped 2 bases, with 13 bases sitting between them. This CDR3 spans 14 amino acids. Here the CDR3 DNA reads TGCAGTGCTATGGATCGGCTATTCACAGATACGCAGTATTTT. It yields the protein CSAMDRLFTDTQYF.

This clonotype was seen at least ten times. The gene calls are TRBV5-1 and TRBJ2-1, with TRBD2 identical over 9 bases. The CDR3 is 14 residues long. Germline assignment: CDR1 SGHRS and CDR2 YFSETQ. The junction had 4 bases not matched to a gene; V was cut back by 1 base and J by 8 bases. In DNA, the CDR3 is TGCGCCAGCAGCTTGCGACTAGCGGTCCATGAGCAGTTCTTC. It translates to CASSLRLAVHEQFF.

This clonotype was found many times. The chain combines TRBV7-9 with TRBJ2-2, with 14 bases lining up with TRBD2. The CDR3 runs to 16 residues. CDR1 and CDR2 from the germline V gene are SEHNR and FQNEAQ (reference sequence). J was trimmed by 10 bases and V by 5 bases; bases with no gene match: 9. The CDR3 coding sequence is TGTGCCAGCAGCGAGACCGGGACTAGCGGGAGTCAGGAGCTGTTTTTT. Translating gives CASSETGTSGSQELFF. The full variable domain, its missing parts supplied by reference TRBV7-9 and TRBJ2-2, is DTGVSQNPRHKITKRGQNVTFRCDPISEHNRLYWYRQTLGQGPEFLTYFQNEAQLEKSRLLSDRFSAERPKGSFSTLEIQRTEQGDSAMYLCASSETGTSGSQELFFGEGSRLTVL.

This clonotype was recorded a few times. The chain recombines TRBV7-9 with TRBJ1-2, with a tentative D call TRBD1 (5 bases). Trimming shortened V by 5 bases and J by 3 bases, and 10 bases separated the two germline ends. Germline V gene sequence: CDR1 SEHNR, CDR2 FQNEAQ (reference sequence). This CDR3 contains 13 residues. The DNA for the CDR3 is TGTGCCAGCAGCAAAGGGGCGGACTATGGCTACACCTTC. Translated, it gives CASSKGADYGYTF.

V is TRBV7-9 and J is TRBJ1-5, with TRBD1 matching over 9 bases. CDR1 and CDR2 (germline): SEHNR, FQNEAQ (reference sequence). The CDR3 extends over 16 amino acids. With 4 bases clipped from V and 8 bases from J, the junction kept 12 bases outside the gene matches. Here the CDR3 DNA reads TGTGCCAGCAGCTCAATTCTGGGACAGGGTGAAAAGCCCCAGCATTTT. Its protein product is CASSSILGQGEKPQHF.

V is TRBV12-3 or TRBV12-4 and J is TRBJ2-5; D is tentatively TRBD1 or TRBD2 (5 bases each). The germline V and J ends were trimmed by 5 bases and 5 bases, with 12 bases remaining between them. The CDR3 loop spans 13 amino acids. This CDR3 reads CASSVTGGETQYF. CDR3 DNA: TGTGCCAGCAGTGTTACAGGCGGGGAGACCCAGTACTTC.

This chain joins TRBV11-2 and TRBJ1-4, with 9 positions matching TRBD1. Germline CDR1 reads SGHAT; CDR2 reads FQNNGV. V was clipped by 5 bases and J by 3 bases; unmatched bases: 13. The CDR3 has 18 amino acids. The CDR3 region is CASSARGDRESPNEKLFF. The CDR3 DNA follows: TGTGCCAGCAGCGCCCGAGGGGACAGGGAATCACCTAATGAAAAACTGTTTTTT.

This clonotype was seen at least ten times. The chain couples TRBV10-3 to TRBJ2-3; D call uncertain. The CDR3 is 11 amino acids. Trimming removed 1 base from V and 6 bases from J, with 2 bases in between. The V gene's germline CDR1 is ENHRY and CDR2 SYGVKD. This CDR3 reads CAISELDTQYF. As DNA, the CDR3 is TGTGCCATCAGTGAGTTGGATACGCAGTATTTT.

The rearrangement links TRBV6-1 to TRBJ2-1, with D uncertain. Germline V gene lookup returns CDR1 MNHNS and CDR2 SASEGT. This CDR3 comprises 13 residues. Trimming removed 7 bases at V and 10 bases at J, with 17 bases between. CDR3 nucleotide sequence: TGTGCCAGCAAGAGTGTCTCCCCCCCCGAGCAGTTCTTC. Amino acid sequence: CASKSVSPPEQFF.